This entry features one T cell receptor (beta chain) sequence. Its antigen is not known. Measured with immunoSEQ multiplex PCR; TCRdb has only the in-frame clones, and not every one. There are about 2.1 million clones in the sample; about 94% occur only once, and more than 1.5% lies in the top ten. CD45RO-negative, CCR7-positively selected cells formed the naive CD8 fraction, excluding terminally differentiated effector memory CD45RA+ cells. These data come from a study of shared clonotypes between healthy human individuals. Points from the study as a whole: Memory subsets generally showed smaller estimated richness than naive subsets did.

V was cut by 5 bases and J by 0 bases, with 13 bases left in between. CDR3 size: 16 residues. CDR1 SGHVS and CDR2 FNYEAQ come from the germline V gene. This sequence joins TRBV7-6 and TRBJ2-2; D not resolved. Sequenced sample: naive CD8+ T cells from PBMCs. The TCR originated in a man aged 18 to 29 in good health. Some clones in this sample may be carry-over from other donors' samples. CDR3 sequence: CASSPLAAANTGELFF. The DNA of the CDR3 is TGTGCCAGCAGCCCCCTGGCGGCCGCGAACACCGGGGAGCTGTTTTTT.